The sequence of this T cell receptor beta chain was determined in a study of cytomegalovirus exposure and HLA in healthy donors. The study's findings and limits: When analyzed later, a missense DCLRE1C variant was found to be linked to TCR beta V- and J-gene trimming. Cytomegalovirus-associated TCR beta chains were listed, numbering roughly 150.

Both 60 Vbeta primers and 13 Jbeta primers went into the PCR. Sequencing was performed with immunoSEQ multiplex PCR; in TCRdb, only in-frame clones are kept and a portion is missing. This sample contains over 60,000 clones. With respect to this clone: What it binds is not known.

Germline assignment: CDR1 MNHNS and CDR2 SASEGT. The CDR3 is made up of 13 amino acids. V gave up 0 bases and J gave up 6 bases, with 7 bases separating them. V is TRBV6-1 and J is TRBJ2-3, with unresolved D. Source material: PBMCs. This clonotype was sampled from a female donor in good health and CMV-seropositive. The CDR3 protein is CASSEALGDTQYF. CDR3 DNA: TGTGCCAGCAGTGAAGCGCTCGGGGATACGCAGTATTTT.